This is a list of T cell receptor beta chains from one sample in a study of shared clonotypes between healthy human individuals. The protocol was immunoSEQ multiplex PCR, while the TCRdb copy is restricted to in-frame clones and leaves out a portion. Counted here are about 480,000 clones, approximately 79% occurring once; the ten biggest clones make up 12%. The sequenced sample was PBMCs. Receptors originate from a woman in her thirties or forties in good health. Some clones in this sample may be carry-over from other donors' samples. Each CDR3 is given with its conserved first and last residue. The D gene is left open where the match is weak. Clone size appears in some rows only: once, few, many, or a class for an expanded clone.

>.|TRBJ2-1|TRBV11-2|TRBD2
CASSQGLAGLYNEQFF
TGTGCCAGCAGCCAGGGACTAGCGGGACTCTACAATGAGCAGTTCTTC
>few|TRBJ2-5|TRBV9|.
CASSVGSGLETQYF
TGTGCCAGCAGCGTAGGGAGCGGGTTAGAGACCCAGTACTTC
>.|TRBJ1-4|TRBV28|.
CASSQPGRRLFF
TGTGCCAGCAGCCAGCCCGGCAGGAGACTGTTTTTT
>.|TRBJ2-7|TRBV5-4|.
CASSLGDGAYEQYF
TGTGCCAGCAGCTTAGGGGACGGAGCCTACGAGCAGTACTTC
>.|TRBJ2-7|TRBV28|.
CASWGEPGASSYEQYF
TGTGCCAGCTGGGGGGAACCCGGAGCCTCTTCCTACGAGCAGTACTTC
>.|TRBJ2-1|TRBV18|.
CASSGRTNNEQFF
TGTGCCAGCTCAGGTCGGACCAACAATGAGCAGTTCTTC
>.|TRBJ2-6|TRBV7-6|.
CASSLAGSSRVLTF
TGTGCCAGCAGCTTAGCGGGCAGCTCGCGGGTCCTGACTTTC
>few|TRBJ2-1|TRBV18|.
CASSPDGNEQFF
TGTGCCAGCTCCCCGGACGGGAATGAGCAGTTCTTC
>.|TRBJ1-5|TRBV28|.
CASTVSFLRPRNQPQHF
TGTGCCAGCACAGTCTCCTTTCTCCGTCCAAGAAATCAGCCCCAGCATTTT
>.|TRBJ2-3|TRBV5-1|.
CASSLAGGGLRTDTQYF
TGCGCCAGCAGCTTGGCCGGAGGGGGACTCCGCACAGATACGCAGTATTTT
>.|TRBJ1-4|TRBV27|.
CASSTGLWREKLFF
TGTGCCAGCAGCACGGGACTGTGGAGGGAAAAACTGTTTTTT
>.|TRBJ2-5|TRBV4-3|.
CASSLTRRETQYF
TGCGCCAGCAGCCTAACGCGCCGGGAGACCCAGTACTTC
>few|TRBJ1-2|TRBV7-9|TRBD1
CASSLALWDSNYGYTF
TGTGCCAGCAGCTTAGCGTTATGGGACAGCAACTATGGCTACACCTTC
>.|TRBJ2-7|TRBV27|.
CASTDSSYEQYF
TGTGCCAGCACCGATTCTAGTTACGAGCAGTACTTC
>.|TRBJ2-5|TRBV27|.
CASSLSGETQYF
TGTGCCAGCAGTTTATCAGGAGAGACCCAGTACTTC
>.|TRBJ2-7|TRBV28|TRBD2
CASRGGGRGTPAKQYF
TGTGCCAGCCGCGGGGGCGGGAGGGGTACTCCTGCCAAGCAGTACTTC
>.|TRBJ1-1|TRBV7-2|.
CASSVTRRRTTEAFF
TGTGCCAGCAGCGTGACACGCCGGAGGACCACTGAAGCTTTCTTT
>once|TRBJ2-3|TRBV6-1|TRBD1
CASNPDRATDTQYF
TGTGCCAGCAACCCGGACAGGGCCACAGATACGCAGTATTTT
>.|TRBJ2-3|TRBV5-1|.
CASSLEGRVPDTQYF
TGCGCCAGCAGCTTGGAGGGACGGGTCCCAGATACGCAGTATTTT
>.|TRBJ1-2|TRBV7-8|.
CASSLGGLNYGYTF
TGTGCCAGCAGCCTTGGAGGTCTTAACTATGGCTACACCTTC
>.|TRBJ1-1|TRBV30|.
CAWGGEVLNTEAFF
TGTGCCTGGGGCGGTGAGGTGTTGAACACTGAAGCTTTCTTT
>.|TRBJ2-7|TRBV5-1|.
CASSLGGYEQYF
TGCGCCAGCAGCTTGGGCGGCTACGAGCAGTACTTC
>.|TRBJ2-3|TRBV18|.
CASSPPTGQDTQYF
TGTGCCAGCTCACCACCGACAGGTCAAGATACGCAGTATTTT
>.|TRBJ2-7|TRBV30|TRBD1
CAWSVGQGDIEQYF
TGTGCCTGGAGTGTGGGGCAGGGGGATATCGAGCAGTACTTC
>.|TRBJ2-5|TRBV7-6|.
CASSLVAAQETQYF
TGTGCCAGCAGCTTAGTGGCAGCCCAAGAGACCCAGTACTTC
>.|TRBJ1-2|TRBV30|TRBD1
CAWSVYRGGYTF
TGTGCCTGGAGTGTATACAGGGGTGGCTACACCTTC
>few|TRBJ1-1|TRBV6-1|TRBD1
CASRGQGSNTEAFF
TGTGCCAGCAGGGGACAGGGATCGAACACTGAAGCTTTCTTT
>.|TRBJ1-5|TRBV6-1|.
CATQRGGQPQHF
TGTGCCACCCAGCGGGGGGGGCAGCCCCAGCATTTT
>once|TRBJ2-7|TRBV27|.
CASSYDRDLWQYF
TGTGCCAGCAGTTACGATCGGGACTTATGGCAGTACTTC
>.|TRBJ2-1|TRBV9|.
CASSAPGGAPEQFF
TGTGCCAGCAGCGCCCCGGGTGGAGCGCCTGAGCAGTTCTTC
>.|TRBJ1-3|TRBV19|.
CASRHSSGNTIYF
TGTGCCAGTCGCCACAGCTCTGGAAACACCATATATTTT
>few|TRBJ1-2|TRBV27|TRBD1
CASSETGIYGYTF
TGTGCCAGCAGTGAGACAGGGATATATGGCTACACCTTC
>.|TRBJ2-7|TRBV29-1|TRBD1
CSVVGTGGGEQYF
TGCAGCGTTGTAGGGACAGGGGGCGGAGAGCAGTACTTC
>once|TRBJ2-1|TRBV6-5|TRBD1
CASRWGQGELNEQFF
TGTGCCAGCAGATGGGGACAGGGCGAACTCAATGAGCAGTTCTTC
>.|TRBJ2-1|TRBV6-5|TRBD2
CASSPGTSEYNEQFF
TGTGCCAGCAGCCCGGGGACTAGCGAGTACAATGAGCAGTTCTTC
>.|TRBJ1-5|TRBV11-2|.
CASSYTDGDQPQHF
TGTGCCAGCAGCTATACGGACGGGGATCAGCCCCAGCATTTT
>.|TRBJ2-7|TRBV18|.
CASSPWTYSCYEQYF
TGTGCCAGCTCACCATGGACCTATTCTTGCTACGAGCAGTACTTC
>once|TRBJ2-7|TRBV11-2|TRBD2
CASSLEAGVSYEQYF
TGTGCCAGCAGCTTAGAAGCGGGAGTCTCCTACGAGCAGTACTTC
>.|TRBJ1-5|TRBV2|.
CASRSQGGNQPQHF
TGTGCCAGCAGGAGTCAGGGAGGCAATCAGCCCCAGCATTTT
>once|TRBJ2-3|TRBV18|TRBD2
CASRTSGRAPDTQYF
TGTGCCAGCCGGACTAGCGGGAGGGCCCCAGATACGCAGTATTTT